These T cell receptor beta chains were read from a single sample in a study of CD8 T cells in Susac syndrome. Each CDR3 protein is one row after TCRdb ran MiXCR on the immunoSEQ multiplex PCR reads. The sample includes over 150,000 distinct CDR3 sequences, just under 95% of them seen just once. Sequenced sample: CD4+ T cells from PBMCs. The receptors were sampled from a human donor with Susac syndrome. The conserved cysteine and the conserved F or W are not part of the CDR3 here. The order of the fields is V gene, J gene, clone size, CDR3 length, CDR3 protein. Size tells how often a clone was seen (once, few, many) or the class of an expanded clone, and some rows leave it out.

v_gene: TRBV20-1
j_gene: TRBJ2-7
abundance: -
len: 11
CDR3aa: SARGGLSYEQY

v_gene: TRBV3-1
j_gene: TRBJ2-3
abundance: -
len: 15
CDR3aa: ASSQARRASSTDTQY

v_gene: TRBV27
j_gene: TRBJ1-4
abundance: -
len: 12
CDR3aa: ASSGQGLEKKLF

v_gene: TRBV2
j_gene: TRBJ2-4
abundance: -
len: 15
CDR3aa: ASSGRSGALAKNIQY

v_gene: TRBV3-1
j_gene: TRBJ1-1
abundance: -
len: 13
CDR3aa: ASSPGTAQNTEAF

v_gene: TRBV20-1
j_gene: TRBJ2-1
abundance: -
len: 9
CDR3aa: SAKARASQF

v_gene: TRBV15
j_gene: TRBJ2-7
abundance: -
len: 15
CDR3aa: ATSSLILDQRRAEQY

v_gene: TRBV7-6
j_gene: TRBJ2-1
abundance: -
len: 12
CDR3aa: ASSSTPALREQF

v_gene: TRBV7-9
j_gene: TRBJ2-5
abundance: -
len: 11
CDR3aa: ASSSVLWETQY

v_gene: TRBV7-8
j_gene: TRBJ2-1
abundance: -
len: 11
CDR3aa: ASSHRVAREQF

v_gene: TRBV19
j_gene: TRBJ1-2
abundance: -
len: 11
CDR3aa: ASTRPGAYGYT

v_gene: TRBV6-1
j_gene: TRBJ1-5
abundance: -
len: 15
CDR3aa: ASRFLGGEGSNQPQH

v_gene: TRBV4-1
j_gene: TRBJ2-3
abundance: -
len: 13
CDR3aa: ASSPRVGGTDTQY

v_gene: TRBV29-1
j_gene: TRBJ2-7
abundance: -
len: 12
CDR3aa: SVAQYGDTYEQY

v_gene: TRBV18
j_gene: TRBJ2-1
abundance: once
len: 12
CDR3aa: ASSPGTASNEQF

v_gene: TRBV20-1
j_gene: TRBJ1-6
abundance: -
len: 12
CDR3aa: SARSGGLNSPLH

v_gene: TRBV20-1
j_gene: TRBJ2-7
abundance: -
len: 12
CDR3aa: SARVGAPPYEQY

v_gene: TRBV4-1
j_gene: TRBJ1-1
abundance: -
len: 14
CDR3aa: ASSPSPTGITTEAF

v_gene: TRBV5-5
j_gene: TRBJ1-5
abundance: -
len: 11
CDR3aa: ASSPEVRQPQH

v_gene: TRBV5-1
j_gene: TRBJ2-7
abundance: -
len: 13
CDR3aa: ASSLAGLSSYEQY

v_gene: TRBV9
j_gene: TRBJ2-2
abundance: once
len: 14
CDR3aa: ASSVGPAGNTGELF

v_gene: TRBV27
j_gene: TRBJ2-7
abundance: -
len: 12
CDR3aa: ASSFPGRPSEQY

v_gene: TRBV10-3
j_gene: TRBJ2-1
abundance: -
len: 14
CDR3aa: AISEAGTGIYNEQF

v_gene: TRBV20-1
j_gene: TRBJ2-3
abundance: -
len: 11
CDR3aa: SARTGRTDTQY

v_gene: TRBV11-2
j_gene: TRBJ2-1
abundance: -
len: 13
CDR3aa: ASSKTGRLYNEQF

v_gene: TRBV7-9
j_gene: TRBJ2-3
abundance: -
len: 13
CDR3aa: ASSFQEMRTDTQY

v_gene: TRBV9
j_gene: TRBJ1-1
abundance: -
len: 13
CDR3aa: ASSVVGAVNTEAF

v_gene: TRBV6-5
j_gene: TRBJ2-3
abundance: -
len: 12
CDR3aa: ASSPTDSGDTQY

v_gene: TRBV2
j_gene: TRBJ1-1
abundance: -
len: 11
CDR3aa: ASSGSGATEAF

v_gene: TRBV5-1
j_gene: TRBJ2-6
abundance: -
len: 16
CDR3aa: ASSLGGPLSSGANVLT

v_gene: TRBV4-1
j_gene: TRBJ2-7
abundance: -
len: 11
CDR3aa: ASSQVQGYEQY

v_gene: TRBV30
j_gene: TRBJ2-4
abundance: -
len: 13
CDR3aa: AWSVGGGDWNIQY

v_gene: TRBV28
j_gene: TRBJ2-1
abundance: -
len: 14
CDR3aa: ASSPLGLAGPNEQF

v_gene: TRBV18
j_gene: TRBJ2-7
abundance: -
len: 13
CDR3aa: ASSLSSGNSREQY

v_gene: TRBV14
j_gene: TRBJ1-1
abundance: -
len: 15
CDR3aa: ASSQSQQGPVNTEAF

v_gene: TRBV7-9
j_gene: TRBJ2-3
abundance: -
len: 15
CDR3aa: ASSVRGAGALENTQY

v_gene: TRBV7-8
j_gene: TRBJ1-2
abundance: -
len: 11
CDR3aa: ASSFMGIVGYT

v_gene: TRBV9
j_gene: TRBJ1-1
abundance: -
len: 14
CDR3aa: ASSVDHRGAETEAF

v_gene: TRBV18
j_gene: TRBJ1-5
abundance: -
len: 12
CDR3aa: ASSPGQEAQPQH

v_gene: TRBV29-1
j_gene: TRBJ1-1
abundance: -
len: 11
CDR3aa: SVNELTGTEAF

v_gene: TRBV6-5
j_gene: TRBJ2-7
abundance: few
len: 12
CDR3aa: ASSYSRSSYEQY

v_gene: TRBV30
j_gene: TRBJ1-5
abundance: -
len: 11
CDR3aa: AWSGTGNQPQH